One sample yielded the 12 T cell receptor beta chains listed below, sequenced in a study of beta chain features in type 1 diabetes. Expressed TCRB transcripts were sequenced because the isolated RNA had all been reverse transcribed beforehand. Data came from immunoSEQ multiplex PCR; TCRdb stores just in-frame clones and leaves some out. The sample lists 150,000 to 200,000 clones, 50% to 70% occurring once. These TCRs are of unknown antigen specificity. Study observations and caveats: Within each of all four CD4+ subsets, Type 1 diabetes patients had TCRB CDR3s that were moderately but significantly shorter.

Sequencing was carried out using naive CD4+ T cells from blood. The origin of the receptors is a man aged 25-45 years with type 1 diabetes.

This clone was seen only a few times. The CDR3 loop reads CASSDEYVNEQFF. The CDR3 nucleotides are TGTGCCAGCAGTGATGAGTATGTCAATGAGCAGTTCTTC. The chain carries TRBV25-1 and TRBJ2-1; no definite D call. Per the germline V gene, CDR1 is MGHDK and CDR2 is SYGVNS. The CDR3 consists of 13 residues. With 3 bases removed from V and 6 bases from J, the gap between germline ends came to 9 bases.

The gene calls are TRBV7-9 and TRBJ1-4; 7 bases are shared with TRBD1. Losses at the gene ends were 5 bases for V and 4 bases for J; bases not matched to a gene: 7. Germline V gives CDR1 SEHNR, CDR2 FQNEAQ (reference sequence). The CDR3 is made up of 15 amino acids. The DNA of the CDR3 is TGTGCCAGCAGCAAAGGACAGGTGGATAATGAAAAACTGTTTTTT. The encoded protein is CASSKGQVDNEKLFF.

This clone was detected only a few times. The chain employs TRBV5-6 and TRBJ1-1; D gene uncertain. Germline V gives CDR1 SGHDT, CDR2 YYEEEE. V lost 6 bases and J lost 10, with 16 bases in between. CDR3 size: 12 residues. The CDR3 loop reads CASTIGGQRAFF. CDR3 coding DNA: TGTGCCAGCACCATTGGTGGGCAGAGAGCTTTCTTT.

This rearrangement joins TRBV5-6 to TRBJ2-3, with D maybe TRBD2 (5 bases). The V gene's germline CDR1 is SGHDT and CDR2 YYEEEE. The ends were cut back, 3 bases at V and 2 bases at J, with 22 bases in the middle. The CDR3 runs 18 residues. CDR3 nucleotide sequence: TGTGCCAGCAGCTGGACTCTCCGGGCGGTGATATACACAGATACGCAGTATTTT. Protein product: CASSWTLRAVIYTDTQYF.

V gene TRBV30 combines with J gene TRBJ2-7; D is uncertain. The V and J ends lost 3 bases and 5 bases respectively, with 11 bases between them. This CDR3 is 12 amino acids long. Looked up from germline, CDR1 is GTSNPN and CDR2 is SVGIG (reference sequence). The CDR3 DNA is TGTGCCTGGAGACCCATATCCGACGAGCAGTACTTC. This translates into CAWRPISDEQYF.

The V call is TRBV14, the J call TRBJ1-6, with D uncertain. This CDR3 has 14 residues. Germline V gives CDR1 SGHDN, CDR2 FVKESK. V lost 4 bases, J lost 8 bases, and 12 bases lay in between. CDR3 residues: CASSPRWMDSPLHF. DNA of the CDR3: TGTGCCAGCAGCCCCAGATGGATGGATTCACCCCTCCACTTT.

The chain combines TRBV7-9 with TRBJ2-5; D assignment may be TRBD1 or TRBD2 (6 bases each). This CDR3 region has 17 residues. V shed 2 bases and J shed 1 base, with 17 bases lying between them. Germline assignment: CDR1 SEHNR and CDR2 FQNEAQ (reference sequence). In DNA, the CDR3 is TGTGCCAGCAGCTTAATAGGGGGGACGGACCTCCAAGAGACCCAGTACTTC. The encoded protein is CASSLIGGTDLQETQYF.

The V gene is TRBV29-1, the J gene TRBJ2-7; 7 positions match TRBD1. Per germline, CDR1 SQVTM and CDR2 ANQGSEA. J gave up 7 bases and V 1 base, and 10 bases lay outside the gene matches. The CDR3 is made up of 14 amino acids. CDR3 sequence: CSVEVGQGVGEQYF. The CDR3 DNA follows: TGCAGCGTTGAAGTGGGGCAGGGGGTAGGAGAGCAGTACTTC.

The chain uses TRBV25-1 and TRBJ1-2, with a possible D match to TRBD1 (6 bases). The length of the CDR3 is 15 residues. V lost 2 bases to trimming and J lost 6 bases, with 16 bases between them. Germline V CDR1 and CDR2: MGHDK, SYGVNS. The CDR3: CASSEPDRFKDGYTF. The CDR3 coding sequence is TGTGCCAGCAGTGAACCAGACAGGTTCAAGGATGGCTACACCTTC.

The gene calls are TRBV19 and TRBJ1-1; D gene unclear. V lost 3 bases to trimming and J lost 4 bases, with 12 bases between them. The CDR3 is 14 residues long. Germline CDR1 LNHDA, CDR2 SQIVND (reference sequence). DNA of the CDR3: TGTGCCAGTAGTATCAGGTCACCGCCCACTGAAGCTTTCTTT. Translation gives CASSIRSPPTEAFF.

The chain combines TRBV29-1 with TRBJ1-2, with D maybe TRBD1 (6 bases). Germline V gives CDR1 SQVTM, CDR2 ANQGSEA. Trimming stripped 8 bases from V and 5 bases from J, with 15 bases between. The CDR3 length is 12 residues. For the CDR3, the DNA is TGCAGCTCCGAAGAGGGGGAGTATGGCTACACCTTC. Its translation is CSSEEGEYGYTF. Drawing the rest from reference TRBV29-1 and TRBJ1-2, the complete variable domain is SAVISQKPSRDICQRGTSLTIQCQVDSQVTMMFWYRQQPGQSLTLIATANQGSEATYESGFVIDKFPISRPNLTFSTLTVSNMSPEDSSIYLCSSEEGEYGYTFGSGTRLTVV.

This chain joins TRBV6-6 and TRBJ2-5; 7 nucleotides agree with TRBD2. The trim removed 7 bases at V and 3 bases at J, leaving 5 bases unmatched. Germline-derived CDR1 and CDR2 are MNHNY and SVGAGI (reference sequence). This CDR3 spans 13 amino acids. The CDR3 nucleotides are TGTGCCAGCACTCCTCGGGGGGAAGAGACCCAGTACTTC. It codes for CASTPRGEETQYF.